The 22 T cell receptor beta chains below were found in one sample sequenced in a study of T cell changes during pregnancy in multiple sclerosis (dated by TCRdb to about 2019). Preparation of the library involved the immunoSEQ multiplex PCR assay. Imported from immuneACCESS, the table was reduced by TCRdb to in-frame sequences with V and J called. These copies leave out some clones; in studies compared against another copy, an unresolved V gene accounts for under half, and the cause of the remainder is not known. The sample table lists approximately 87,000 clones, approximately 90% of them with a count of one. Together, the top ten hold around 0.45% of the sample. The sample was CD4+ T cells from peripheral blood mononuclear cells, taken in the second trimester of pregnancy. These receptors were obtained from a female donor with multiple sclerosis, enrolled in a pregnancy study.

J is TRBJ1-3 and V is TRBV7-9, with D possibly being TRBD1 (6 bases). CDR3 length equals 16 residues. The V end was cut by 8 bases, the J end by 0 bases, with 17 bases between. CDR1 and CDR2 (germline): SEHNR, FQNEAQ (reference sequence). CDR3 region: CASARTAIFSGNTIYF. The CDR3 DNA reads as TGTGCCAGCGCTCGGACAGCGATATTCTCTGGAAACACCATATATTTT.

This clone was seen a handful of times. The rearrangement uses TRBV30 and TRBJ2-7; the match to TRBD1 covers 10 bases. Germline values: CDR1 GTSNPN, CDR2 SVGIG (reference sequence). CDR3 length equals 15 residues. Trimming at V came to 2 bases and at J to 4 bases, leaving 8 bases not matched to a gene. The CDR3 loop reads CAWSMGQGSPYEQYF. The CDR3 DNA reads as TGTGCCTGGAGTATGGGACAGGGGTCCCCTTACGAGCAGTACTTC.

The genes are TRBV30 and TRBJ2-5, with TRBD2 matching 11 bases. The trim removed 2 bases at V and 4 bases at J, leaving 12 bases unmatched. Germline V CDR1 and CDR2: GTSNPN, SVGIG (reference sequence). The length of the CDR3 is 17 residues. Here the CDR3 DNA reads TGTGCCTGGAGTCAAAGGGGGCTAGCGGGAGGTTTAGAGACCCAGTACTTC. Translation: CAWSQRGLAGGLETQYF. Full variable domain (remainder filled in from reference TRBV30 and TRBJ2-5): SQTIHQWPATLVQPVGSPLSLECTVEGTSNPNLYWYRQAAGRGLQLLFYSVGIGQISSEVPQNLSASRPQDRQFILSSKKLLLSDSGFYLCAWSQRGLAGGLETQYFGPGTRLLVL.

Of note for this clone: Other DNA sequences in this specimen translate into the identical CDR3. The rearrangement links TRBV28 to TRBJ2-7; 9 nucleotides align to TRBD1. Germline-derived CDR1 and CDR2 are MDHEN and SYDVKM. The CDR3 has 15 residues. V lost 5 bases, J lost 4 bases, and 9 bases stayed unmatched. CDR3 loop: CASSPPGTGSYEQYF. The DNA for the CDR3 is TGTGCCAGCAGTCCCCCCGGGACAGGGTCGTACGAGCAGTACTTC. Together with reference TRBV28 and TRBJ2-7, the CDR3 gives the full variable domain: DVKVTQSSRYLVKRTGEKVFLECVQDMDHENMFWYRQDPGLGLRLIYFSYDVKMKEKGDIPEGYSVSREKKERFSLILESASTNQTSMYLCASSPPGTGSYEQYFGPGTRLTVT.

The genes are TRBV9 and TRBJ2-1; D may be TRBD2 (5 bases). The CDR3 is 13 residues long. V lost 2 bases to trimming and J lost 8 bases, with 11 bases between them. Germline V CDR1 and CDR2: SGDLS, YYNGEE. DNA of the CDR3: TGTGCCAGCAGCGTCGCACTAGATCATGAGCAGTTCTTC. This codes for CASSVALDHEQFF.

The CDR3 here is CASSLWDSHSGANVLTF. In DNA form, the CDR3 reads TGTGCCAGCAGCTTATGGGACAGTCACTCTGGGGCCAACGTCCTGACTTTC. The V and J genes are TRBV11-3 and TRBJ2-6, with TRBD1 matching 7 bases. Per germline, CDR1 SGHNT and CDR2 YENEEA. This CDR3 is 17 amino acids long. J lost 0 bases, V lost 2 bases, and 4 bases had no gene match.

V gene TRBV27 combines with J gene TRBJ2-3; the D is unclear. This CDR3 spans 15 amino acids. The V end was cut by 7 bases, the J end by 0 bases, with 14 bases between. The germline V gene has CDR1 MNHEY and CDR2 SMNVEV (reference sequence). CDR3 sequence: CASKLTAASTDTQYF. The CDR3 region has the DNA TGTGCCAGCAAACTTACCGCTGCTAGCACAGATACGCAGTATTTT.

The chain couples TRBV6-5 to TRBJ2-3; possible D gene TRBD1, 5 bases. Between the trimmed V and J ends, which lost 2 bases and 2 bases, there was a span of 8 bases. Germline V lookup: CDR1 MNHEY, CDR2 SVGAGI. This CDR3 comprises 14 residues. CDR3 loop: CASSYLGATDTQYF. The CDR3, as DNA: TGTGCCAGCAGTTACCTAGGGGCCACAGATACGCAGTATTTT.

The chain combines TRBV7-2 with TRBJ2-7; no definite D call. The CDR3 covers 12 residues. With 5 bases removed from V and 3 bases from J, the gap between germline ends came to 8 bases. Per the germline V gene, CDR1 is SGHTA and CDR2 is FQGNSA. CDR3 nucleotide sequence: TGTGCCAGCAGCATATTCAGCTACGAGCAGTACTTC. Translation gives CASSIFSYEQYF.

The CDR3 reads CASSPDWTGNTEAFF. Here the CDR3 DNA reads TGTGCCAGTAGTCCAGATTGGACAGGGAACACTGAAGCTTTCTTT. J is TRBJ1-1 and V is TRBV19; 7 bases agree with TRBD1. The CDR3 runs to 15 residues. Losses at the gene ends were 5 bases for V and 1 base for J; bases not matched to a gene: 7. Germline CDR1 reads LNHDA; CDR2 reads SQIVND (reference sequence).

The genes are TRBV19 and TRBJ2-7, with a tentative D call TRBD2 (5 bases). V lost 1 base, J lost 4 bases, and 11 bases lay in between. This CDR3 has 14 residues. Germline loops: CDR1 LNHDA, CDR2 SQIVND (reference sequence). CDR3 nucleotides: TGTGCCAGTAGTATAGCCAGCTCGGGGTACGAGCAGTACTTC. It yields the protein CASSIASSGYEQYF.

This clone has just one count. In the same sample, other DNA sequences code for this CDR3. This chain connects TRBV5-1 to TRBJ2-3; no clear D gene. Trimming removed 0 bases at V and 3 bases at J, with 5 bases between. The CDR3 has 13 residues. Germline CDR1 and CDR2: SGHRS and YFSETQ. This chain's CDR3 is CASSLAGTDTQYF. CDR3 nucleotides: TGCGCCAGCAGCTTGGCCGGGACAGATACGCAGTATTTT.

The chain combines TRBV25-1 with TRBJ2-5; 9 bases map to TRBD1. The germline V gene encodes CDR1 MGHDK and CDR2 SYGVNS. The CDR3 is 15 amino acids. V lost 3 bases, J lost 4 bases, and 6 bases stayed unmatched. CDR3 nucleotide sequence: TGTGCCAGCAGTGATATTAAGGACAGGGGAGAGACCCAGTACTTC. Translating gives CASSDIKDRGETQYF.

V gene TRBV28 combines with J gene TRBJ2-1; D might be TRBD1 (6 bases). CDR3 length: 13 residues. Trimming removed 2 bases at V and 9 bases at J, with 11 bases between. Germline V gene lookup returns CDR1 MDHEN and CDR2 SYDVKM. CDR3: CASSLQGYGEQFF. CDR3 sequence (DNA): TGTGCCAGCAGTTTACAGGGGTACGGTGAGCAGTTCTTC.

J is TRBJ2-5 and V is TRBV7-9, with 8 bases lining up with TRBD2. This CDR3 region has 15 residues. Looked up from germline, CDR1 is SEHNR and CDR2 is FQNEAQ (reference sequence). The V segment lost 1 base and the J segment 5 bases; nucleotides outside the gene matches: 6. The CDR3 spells CASSLVPGRAETQYF. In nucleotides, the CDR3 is TGTGCCAGCAGCTTAGTACCCGGGAGGGCGGAGACCCAGTACTTC.

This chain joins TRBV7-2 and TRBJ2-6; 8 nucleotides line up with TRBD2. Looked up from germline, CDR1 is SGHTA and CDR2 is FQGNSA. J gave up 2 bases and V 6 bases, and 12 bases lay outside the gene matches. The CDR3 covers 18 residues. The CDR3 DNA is TGTGCCAGCAGGACGGCGGCGGGAGGAAAAGCTGGGGCCAACGTCCTGACTTTC. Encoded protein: CASRTAAGGKAGANVLTF.

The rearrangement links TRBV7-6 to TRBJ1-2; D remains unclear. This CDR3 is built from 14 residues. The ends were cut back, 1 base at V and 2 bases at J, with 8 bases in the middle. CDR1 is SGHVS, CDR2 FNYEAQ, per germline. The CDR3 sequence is CASSLDATNYGYTF. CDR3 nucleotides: TGTGCCAGCAGCTTAGACGCTACGAACTATGGCTACACCTTC.

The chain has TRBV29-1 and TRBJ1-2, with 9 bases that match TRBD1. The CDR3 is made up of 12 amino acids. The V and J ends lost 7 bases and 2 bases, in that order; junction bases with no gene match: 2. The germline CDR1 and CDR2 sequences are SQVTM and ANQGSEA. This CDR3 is CSAGTGNYGYTF. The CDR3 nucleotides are TGCAGCGCCGGGACAGGGAACTATGGCTACACCTTC.

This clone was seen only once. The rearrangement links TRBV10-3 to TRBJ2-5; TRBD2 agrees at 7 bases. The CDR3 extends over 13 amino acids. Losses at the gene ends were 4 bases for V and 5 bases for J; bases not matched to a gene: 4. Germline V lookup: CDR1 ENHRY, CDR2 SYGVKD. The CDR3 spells CAISGGSEETQYF. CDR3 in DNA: TGTGCCATCAGTGGCGGGAGCGAGGAGACCCAGTACTTC.

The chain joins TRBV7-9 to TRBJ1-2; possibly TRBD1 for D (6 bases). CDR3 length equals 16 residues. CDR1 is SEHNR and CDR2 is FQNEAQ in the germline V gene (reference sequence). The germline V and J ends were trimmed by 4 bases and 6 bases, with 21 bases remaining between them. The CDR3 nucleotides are TGTGCCAGCAGCTCATTAACCCCACAGGGAAGAAATGGCTACACCTTC. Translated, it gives CASSSLTPQGRNGYTF.

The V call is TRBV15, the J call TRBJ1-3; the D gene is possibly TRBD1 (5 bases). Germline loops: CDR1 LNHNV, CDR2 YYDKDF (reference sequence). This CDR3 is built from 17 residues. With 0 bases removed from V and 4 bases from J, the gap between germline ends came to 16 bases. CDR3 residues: CATSRDPGRAGGNTIYF. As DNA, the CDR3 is TGTGCCACCAGCAGAGATCCAGGCAGGGCGGGAGGAAACACCATATATTTT.

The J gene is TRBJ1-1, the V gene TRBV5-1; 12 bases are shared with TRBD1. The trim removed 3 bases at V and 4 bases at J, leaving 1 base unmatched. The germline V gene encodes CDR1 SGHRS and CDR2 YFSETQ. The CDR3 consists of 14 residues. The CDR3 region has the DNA TGCGCCAGCAGCTCGGGACAGGGGGCCACTGAAGCTTTCTTT. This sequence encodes CASSSGQGATEAFF.